This T cell receptor (beta chain) was profiled in a study of blood T cell repertoires in COVID-19. Some clones are missing from TCRdb's copy, which holds only in-frame ones; the method was immunoSEQ multiplex PCR. In the table there are hundreds of thousands of clones, about nine tenths of which are singletons. The germline gives CDR1 SGHTA, CDR2 FQGNSA. This CDR3 has 13 residues. Trimming shortened V by 4 bases and J by 4 bases, and 10 bases separated the two germline ends. The chain recombines TRBV7-2 with TRBJ1-2, with D possibly being TRBD1 (6 bases). The material sequenced was peripheral blood. The sequence came from a man aged 35 to 55 with acute or convalescent COVID-19. The CDR3 DNA is TGTGCCAGCAGCTGGACAGCCTCCTATGGCTACACCTTC. As protein: CASSWTASYGYTF. Drawing the rest from reference TRBV7-2 and TRBJ1-2, the complete variable domain is GAGVSQSPSNKVTEKGKDVELRCDPISGHTALYWYRQSLGQGLEFLIYFQGNSAPDKSGLPSDRFSAERTGGSVSTLTIQRTQQEDSAVYLCASSWTASYGYTFGSGTRLTVV.